The T cell receptor beta chain described here comes from a study of identical twins. Study-wide results and limits: With abundant cord blood beta clonotypes, insertions were fewer; memory repertoires showed no such pattern. Cross-sectional statistical analysis was relied on for the conclusions, without the same donors being followed.

About this clonotype itself: Its matching antigen is unknown.

A template switching step contributed a universal primer site, while unique molecular identifiers were present in the cDNA. Via MiXCR, TCRdb re-called the 5' RACE reads, giving one row per CDR3 protein. The data hold about 550,000 distinct CDR3 sequences, with approximately 20% observed a single time. The ends were cut back, 3 bases at V and 3 bases at J, with 18 bases in the middle. Germline CDR1 and CDR2: MGHDK and SYGVNS. This CDR3 is built from 16 residues. Separately, the same data were catalogued under a study of yellow fever vaccine responses in identical twins.

This clonotype originated in a woman aged 18-29 years in good health. The sequencing sample was made of CD4+ T cells sorted from blood. The J gene is TRBJ2-7, the V gene TRBV25-1, with D perhaps TRBD1 (6 bases). The CDR3: CASSDSQTGYLYEQYF. The CDR3 nucleotides are TGTGCCAGCAGTGATTCCCAGACAGGATACCTCTACGAGCAGTACTTC.